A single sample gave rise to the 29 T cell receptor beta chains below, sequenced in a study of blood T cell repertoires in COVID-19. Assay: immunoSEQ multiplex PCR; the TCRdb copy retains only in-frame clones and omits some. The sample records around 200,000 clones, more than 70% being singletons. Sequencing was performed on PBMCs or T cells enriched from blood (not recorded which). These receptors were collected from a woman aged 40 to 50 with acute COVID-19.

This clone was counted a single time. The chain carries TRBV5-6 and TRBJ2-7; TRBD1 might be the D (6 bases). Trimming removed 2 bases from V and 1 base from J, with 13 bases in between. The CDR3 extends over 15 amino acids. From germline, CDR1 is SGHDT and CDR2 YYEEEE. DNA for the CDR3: TGTGCCAGCAGCTTACTACCAGGGACATCCTACGAGCAGTACTTC. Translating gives CASSLLPGTSYEQYF.

As DNA, the CDR3 is TGTGCCAGCAGCTTAGGGCGGGTTTCACCCCTCCACTTT. Protein: CASSLGRVSPLHF. The V call is TRBV7-8, the J call TRBJ1-6; the D is unclear. V was cut by 1 base and J by 9 bases, with 7 bases left in between. This CDR3 is built from 13 residues. Per germline, CDR1 SGHVS and CDR2 FQNEAQ.

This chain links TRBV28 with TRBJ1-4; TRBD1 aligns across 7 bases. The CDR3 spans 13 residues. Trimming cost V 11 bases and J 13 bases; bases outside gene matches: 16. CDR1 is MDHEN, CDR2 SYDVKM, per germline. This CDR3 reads CAVLRIGQGGLFF. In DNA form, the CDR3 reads TGTGCCGTTCTTAGGATTGGCCAGGGGGGACTGTTTTTT.

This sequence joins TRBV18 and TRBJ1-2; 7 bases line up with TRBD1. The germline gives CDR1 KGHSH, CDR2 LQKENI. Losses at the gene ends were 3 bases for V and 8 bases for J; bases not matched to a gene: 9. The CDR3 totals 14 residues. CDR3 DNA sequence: TGTGCCAGCTCACCCCCGACAGGGTACTTAGGCTACACCTTC. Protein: CASSPPTGYLGYTF.

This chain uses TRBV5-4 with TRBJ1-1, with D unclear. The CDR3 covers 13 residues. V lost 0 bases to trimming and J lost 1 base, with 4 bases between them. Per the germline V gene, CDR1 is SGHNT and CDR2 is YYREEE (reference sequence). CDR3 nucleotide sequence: TGTGCCAGCAGCTTGGGAGGGAACACTGAAGCTTTCTTT. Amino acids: CASSLGGNTEAFF.

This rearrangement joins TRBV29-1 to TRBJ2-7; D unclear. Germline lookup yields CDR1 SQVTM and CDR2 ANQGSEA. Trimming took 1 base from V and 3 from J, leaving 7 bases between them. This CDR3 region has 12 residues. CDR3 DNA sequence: TGCAGCGTTGAAGTTCAGGACTACGAGCAGTACTTC. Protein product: CSVEVQDYEQYF.

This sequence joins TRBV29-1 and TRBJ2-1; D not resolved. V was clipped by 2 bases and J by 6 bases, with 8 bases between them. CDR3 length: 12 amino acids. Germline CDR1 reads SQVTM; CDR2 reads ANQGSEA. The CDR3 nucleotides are TGCAGCGTTGAACAGTGGAGCAATGAGCAGTTCTTC. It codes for CSVEQWSNEQFF.

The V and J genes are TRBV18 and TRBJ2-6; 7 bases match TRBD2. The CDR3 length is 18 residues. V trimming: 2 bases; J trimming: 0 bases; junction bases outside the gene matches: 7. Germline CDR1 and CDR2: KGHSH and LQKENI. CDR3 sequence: CASSPITGGSSGANVLTF. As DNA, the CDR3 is TGTGCCAGCTCACCAATAACGGGGGGAAGCTCTGGGGCCAACGTCCTGACTTTC.

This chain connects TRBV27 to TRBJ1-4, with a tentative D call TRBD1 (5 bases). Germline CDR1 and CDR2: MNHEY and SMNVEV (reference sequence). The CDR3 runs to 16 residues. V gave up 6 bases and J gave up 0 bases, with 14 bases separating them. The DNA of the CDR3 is TGTGCCAGCAGCTCTACACCGACAGCAACTAATGAAAAACTGTTTTTT. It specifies CASSSTPTATNEKLFF. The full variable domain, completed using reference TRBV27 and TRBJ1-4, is EAQVTQNPRYLITVTGKKLTVTCSQNMNHEYMSWYRQDPGLGLRQIYYSMNVEVTDKGDVPEGYKVSRKEKRNFPLILESPSPNQTSLYFCASSSTPTATNEKLFFGSGTQLSVL.

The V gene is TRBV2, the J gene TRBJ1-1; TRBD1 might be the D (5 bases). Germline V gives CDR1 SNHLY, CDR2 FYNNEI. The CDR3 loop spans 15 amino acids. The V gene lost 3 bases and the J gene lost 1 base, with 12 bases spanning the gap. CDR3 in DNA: TGTGCCAGCAGTGATGGGGGGGACCCGAACACTGAAGCTTTCTTT. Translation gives CASSDGGDPNTEAFF.

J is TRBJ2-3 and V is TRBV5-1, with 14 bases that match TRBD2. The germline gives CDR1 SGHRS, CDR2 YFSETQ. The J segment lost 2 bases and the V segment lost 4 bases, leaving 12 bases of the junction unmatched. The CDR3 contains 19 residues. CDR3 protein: CASSPRLTSGGVYTDTQYF. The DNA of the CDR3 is TGCGCCAGCAGCCCTAGGCTGACTAGCGGGGGGGTATACACAGATACGCAGTATTTT.

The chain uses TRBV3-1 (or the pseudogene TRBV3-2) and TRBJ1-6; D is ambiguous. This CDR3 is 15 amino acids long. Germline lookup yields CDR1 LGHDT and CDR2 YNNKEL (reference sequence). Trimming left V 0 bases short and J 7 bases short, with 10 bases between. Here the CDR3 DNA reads TGTGCCAGCAGCCAAGATTGGGGAGGGAATTCACCCCTCCACTTT. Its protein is CASSQDWGGNSPLHF.

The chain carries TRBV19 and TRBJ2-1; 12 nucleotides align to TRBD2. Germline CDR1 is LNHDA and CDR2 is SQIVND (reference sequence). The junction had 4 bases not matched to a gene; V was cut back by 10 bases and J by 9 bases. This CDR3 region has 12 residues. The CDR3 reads CATRLAGAEQFF. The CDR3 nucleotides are TGTGCCACCAGACTAGCGGGAGCTGAGCAGTTCTTC.

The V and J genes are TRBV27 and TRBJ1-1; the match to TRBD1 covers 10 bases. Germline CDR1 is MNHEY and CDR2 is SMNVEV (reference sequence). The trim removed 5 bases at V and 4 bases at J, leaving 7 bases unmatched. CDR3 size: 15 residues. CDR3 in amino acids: CASSAIRTGGTEAFF. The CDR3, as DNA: TGTGCCAGCAGTGCGATAAGGACAGGGGGCACTGAAGCTTTCTTT.

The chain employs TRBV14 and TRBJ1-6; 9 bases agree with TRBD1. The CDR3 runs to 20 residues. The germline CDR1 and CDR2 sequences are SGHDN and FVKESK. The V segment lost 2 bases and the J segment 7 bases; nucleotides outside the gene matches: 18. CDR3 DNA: TGTGCCAGCAGCCAAACAGTTGGGACAGGGTACCCCCCGGGGAATTCACCCCTCCACTTT. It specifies CASSQTVGTGYPPGNSPLHF.

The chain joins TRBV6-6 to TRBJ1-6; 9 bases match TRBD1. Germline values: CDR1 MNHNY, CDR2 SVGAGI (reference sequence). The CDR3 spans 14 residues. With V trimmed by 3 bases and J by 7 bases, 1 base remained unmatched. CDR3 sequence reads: CASSYDRGNSPLHF. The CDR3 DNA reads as TGTGCCAGCAGTTATGACAGGGGGAATTCACCCCTCCACTTT.

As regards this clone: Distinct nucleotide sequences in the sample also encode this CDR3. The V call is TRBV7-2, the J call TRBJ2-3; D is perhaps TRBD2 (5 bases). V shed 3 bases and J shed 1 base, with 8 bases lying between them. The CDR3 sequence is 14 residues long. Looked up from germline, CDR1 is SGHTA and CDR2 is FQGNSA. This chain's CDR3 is CASSFEGRTDTQYF. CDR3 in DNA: TGTGCCAGCAGCTTCGAGGGTCGCACAGATACGCAGTATTTT.

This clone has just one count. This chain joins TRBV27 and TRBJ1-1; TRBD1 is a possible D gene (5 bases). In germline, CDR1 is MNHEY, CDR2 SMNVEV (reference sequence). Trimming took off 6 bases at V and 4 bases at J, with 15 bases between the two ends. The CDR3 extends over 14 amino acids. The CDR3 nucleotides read TGTGCCAGCAGCCGGGGGTCGACGGGCACTGAAGCTTTCTTT. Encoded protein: CASSRGSTGTEAFF.

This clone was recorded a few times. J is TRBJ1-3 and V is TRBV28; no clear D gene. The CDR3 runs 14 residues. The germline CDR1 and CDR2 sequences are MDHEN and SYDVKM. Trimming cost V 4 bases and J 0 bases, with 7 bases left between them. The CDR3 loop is CASSSGSSGNTIYF. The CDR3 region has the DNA TGTGCCAGCAGTTCCGGGAGCTCTGGAAACACCATATATTTT.

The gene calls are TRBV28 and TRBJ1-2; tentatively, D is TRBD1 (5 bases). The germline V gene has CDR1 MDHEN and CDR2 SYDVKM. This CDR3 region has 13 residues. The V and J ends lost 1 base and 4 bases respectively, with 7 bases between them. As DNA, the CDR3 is TGTGCCAGCAGTTTATCACAGGCCTATGGCTACACCTTC. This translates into CASSLSQAYGYTF.

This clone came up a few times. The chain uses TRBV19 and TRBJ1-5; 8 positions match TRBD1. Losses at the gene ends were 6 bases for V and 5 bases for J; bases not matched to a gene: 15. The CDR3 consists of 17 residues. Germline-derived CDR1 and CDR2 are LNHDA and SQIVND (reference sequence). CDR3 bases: TGTGCCAGTAGGACAGGGGCGGGTGGTATCGGATATCAGCCCCAGCATTTT. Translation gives CASRTGAGGIGYQPQHF. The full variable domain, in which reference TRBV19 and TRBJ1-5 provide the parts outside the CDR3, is DGGITQSPKYLFRKEGQNVTLSCEQNLNHDAMYWYRQDPGQGLRLIYYSQIVNDFQKGDIAEGYSVSREKKESFPLTVTSAQKNPTAFYLCASRTGAGGIGYQPQHFGDGTRLSIL.

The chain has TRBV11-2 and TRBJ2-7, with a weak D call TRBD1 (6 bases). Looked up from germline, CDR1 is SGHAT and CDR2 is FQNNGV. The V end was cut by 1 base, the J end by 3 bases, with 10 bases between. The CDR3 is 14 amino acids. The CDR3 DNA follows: TGTGCCAGCAGCTTAGGGAACAGGGTCTACGAGCAGTACTTC. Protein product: CASSLGNRVYEQYF.

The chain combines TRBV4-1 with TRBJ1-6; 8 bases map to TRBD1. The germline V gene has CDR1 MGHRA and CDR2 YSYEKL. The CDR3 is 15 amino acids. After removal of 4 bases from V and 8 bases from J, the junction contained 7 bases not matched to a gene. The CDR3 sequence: CASSLPGGWDSPLHF. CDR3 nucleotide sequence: TGCGCCAGCAGCCTTCCAGGGGGCTGGGATTCACCCCTCCACTTT.

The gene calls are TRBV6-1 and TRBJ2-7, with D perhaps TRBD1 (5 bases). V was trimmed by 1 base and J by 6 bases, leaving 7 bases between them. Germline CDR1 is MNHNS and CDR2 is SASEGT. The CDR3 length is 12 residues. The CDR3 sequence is CASSEGRGEQYF. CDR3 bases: TGTGCCAGCAGTGAAGGAAGGGGCGAGCAGTACTTC.

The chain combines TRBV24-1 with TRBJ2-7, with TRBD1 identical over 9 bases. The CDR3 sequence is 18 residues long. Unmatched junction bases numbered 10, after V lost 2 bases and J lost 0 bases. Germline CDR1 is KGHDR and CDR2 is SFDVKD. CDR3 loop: CATSDSRAGTGNSYEQYF. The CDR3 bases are TGTGCCACCAGTGATTCTCGGGCCGGGACAGGGAACTCCTACGAGCAGTACTTC.

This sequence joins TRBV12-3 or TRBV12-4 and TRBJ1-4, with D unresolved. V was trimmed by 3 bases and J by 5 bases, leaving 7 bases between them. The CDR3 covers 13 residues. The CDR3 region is CASSFSQNEKLFF. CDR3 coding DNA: TGTGCCAGCAGTTTCTCACAGAATGAAAAACTGTTTTTT.

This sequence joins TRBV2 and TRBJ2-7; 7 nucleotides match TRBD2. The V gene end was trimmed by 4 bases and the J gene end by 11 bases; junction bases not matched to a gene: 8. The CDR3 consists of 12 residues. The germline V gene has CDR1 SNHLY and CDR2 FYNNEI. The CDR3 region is CASSVGEGEEYF. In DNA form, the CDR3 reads TGTGCCAGCAGTGTGGGGGAGGGAGAAGAGTACTTC.

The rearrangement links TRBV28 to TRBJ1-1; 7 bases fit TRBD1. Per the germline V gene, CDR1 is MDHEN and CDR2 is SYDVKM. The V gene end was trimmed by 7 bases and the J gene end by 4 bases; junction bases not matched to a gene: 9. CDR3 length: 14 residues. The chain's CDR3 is CASNLDRLTTEAFF. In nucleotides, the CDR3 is TGTGCCAGCAATCTGGACAGGTTGACCACTGAAGCTTTCTTT.

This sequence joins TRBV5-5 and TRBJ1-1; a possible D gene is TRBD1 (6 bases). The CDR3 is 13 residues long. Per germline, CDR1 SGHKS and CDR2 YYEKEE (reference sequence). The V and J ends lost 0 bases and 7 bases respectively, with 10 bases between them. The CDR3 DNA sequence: TGTGCCAGCAGCTTGGCAGGGGATATTGAAGCTTTCTTT. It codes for CASSLAGDIEAFF. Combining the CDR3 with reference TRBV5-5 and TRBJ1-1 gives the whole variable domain DAGVTQSPTHLIKTRGQQVTLRCSPISGHKSVSWYQQVLGQGPQFIFQYYEKEERGRGNFPDRFSARQFPNYSSELNVNALLLGDSALYLCASSLAGDIEAFFGQGTRLTVV.